These 3 T cell receptor beta chains were all obtained from the same sample, sequenced in a study of shared clonotypes between healthy human individuals. Sequenced by immunoSEQ multiplex PCR; TCRdb stores in-frame clones only, minus some. The profile shows 2 million to 2.5 million clones, approximately 94% of them singletons. Positively selected for CCR7, the CD45RO-negative cells used as naive CD8 cells excluded terminally differentiated effector memory CD45RA+ cells. The sequenced sample was naive CD8+ T cells from PBMCs. These receptors all stem from a young man in good health. Some clones in this sample may be carry-over from other donors' samples.

Notes on this clone: Distinct nucleotide sequences in the sample also encode this CDR3. This chain links TRBV27 with TRBJ1-2, with D hard to call. The CDR3 is 12 amino acids. The germline V gene encodes CDR1 MNHEY and CDR2 SMNVEV (reference sequence). V gave up 6 bases and J gave up 1 base, with 6 bases separating them. The CDR3 DNA sequence: TGTGCCAGCAGGGGAGGTAACTATGGCTACACCTTC. This translates into CASRGGNYGYTF.

This clone has a single count. The J gene is TRBJ1-2, the V gene TRBV7-9, with unresolved D. CDR1 SEHNR and CDR2 FQNEAQ come from the germline V gene (reference sequence). This CDR3 contains 11 residues. V was shortened by 1 base and J by 10 bases, with 7 bases between the two germline ends. The CDR3 nucleotides are TGTGCCAGCAGCTTAGAGTTTGACTACACCTTC. Its translation: CASSLEFDYTF.

V usage is TRBV7-9 and J usage is TRBJ2-1, with D hard to call. Germline values: CDR1 SEHNR, CDR2 FQNEAQ (reference sequence). Trimming removed 1 base at V and 8 bases at J, with 6 bases between. This CDR3 has 12 amino acids. The CDR3 DNA is TGTGCCAGCAGCTTAGGGGTCCATGAGCAGTTCTTC. This translates into CASSLGVHEQFF.